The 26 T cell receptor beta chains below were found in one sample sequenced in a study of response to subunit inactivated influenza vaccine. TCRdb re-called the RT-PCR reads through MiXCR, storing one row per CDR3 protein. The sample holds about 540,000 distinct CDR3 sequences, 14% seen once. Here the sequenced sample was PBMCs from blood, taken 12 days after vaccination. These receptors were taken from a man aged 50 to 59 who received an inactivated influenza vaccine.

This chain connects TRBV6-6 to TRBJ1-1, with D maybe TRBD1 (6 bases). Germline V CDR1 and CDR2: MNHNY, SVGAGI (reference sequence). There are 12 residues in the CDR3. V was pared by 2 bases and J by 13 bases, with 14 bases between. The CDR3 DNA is TGTGCCAGCAGTTACGGGGGCGAAGGTGATTTCTTT. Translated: CASSYGGEGDFF.

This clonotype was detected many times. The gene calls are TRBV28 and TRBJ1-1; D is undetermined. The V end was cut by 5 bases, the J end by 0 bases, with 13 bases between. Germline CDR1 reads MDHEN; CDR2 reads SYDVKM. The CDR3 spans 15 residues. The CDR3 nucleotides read TGTGCCAGCAGTCCAAGGCCGGGCATGAACACTGAAGCTTTCTTT. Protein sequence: CASSPRPGMNTEAFF.

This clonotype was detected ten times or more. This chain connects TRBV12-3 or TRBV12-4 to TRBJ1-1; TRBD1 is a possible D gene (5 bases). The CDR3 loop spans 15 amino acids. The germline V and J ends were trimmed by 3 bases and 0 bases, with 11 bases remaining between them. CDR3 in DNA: TGTGCCAGCAGTTTGGGGCAAAGGATGAACACTGAAGCTTTCTTT. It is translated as CASSLGQRMNTEAFF.

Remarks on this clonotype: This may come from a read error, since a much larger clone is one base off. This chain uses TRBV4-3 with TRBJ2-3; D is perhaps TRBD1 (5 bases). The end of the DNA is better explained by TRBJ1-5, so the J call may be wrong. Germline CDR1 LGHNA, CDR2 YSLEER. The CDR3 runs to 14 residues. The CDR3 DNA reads TGCGCCAGCAGCCAAGATCGGGGCACAGATACGCAGCATTTT. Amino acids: CASSQDRGTDTQHF.

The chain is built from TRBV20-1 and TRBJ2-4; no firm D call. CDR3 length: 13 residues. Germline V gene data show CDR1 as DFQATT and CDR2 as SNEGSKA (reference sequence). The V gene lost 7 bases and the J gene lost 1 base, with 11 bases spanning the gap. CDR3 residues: CSESSLAKNIQYF. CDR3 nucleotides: TGCAGTGAGAGTAGTCTGGCCAAAAACATTCAGTACTTC.

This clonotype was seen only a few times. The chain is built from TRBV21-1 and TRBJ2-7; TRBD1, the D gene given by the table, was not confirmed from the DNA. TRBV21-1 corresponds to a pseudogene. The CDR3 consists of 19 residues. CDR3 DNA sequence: TGTGCCAGCAGCAAAGGTCCATGGGTCGCAGGGGGCGTATTCTACGAGCAGTACTTC. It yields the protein CASSKGPWVAGGVFYEQYF.

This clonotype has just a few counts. The CDR3, as DNA: TGTGCCAGCAGTTGGACAGGGGAAGGTGAGCAGTACTTC. Residues: CASSWTGEGEQYF. This chain uses TRBV6-6 with TRBJ2-7, with TRBD1 matching over 9 bases. The CDR3 spans 13 residues. CDR1 is MNHNY and CDR2 is SVGAGI in the germline V gene (reference sequence). V shed 4 bases and J 7 bases; nucleotides not matched to a gene: 5.

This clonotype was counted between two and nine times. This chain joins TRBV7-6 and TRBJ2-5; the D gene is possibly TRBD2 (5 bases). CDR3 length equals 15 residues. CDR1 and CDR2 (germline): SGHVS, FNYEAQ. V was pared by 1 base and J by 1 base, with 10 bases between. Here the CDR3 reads CASSLGTRAQETQYF. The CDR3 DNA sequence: TGTGCCAGCAGCTTAGGCACTAGGGCCCAAGAGACCCAGTACTTC.

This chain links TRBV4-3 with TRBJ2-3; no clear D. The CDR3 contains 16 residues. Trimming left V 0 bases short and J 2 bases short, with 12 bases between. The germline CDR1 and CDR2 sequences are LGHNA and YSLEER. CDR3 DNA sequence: TGCGCCAGCAGCCAAGATATTTCGCTTATCACAGATACGCAGTATTTT. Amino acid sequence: CASSQDISLITDTQYF.

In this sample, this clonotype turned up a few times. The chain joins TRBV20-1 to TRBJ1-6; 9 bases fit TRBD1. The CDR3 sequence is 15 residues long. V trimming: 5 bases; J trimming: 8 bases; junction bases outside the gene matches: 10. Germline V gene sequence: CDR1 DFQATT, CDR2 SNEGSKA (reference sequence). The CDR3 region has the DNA TGCAGTGCTGCCACAGGGGGCACTTATTATTCACCCCTCCACTTT. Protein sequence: CSAATGGTYYSPLHF.

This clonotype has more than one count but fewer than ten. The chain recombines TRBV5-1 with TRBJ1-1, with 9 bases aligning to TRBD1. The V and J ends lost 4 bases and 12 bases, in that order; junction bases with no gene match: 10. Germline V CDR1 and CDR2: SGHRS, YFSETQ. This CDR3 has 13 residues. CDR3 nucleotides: TGCGCCAGCAGCCTAAGGGACAGGGCCGGGTCTTTCTTT. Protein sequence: CASSLRDRAGSFF.

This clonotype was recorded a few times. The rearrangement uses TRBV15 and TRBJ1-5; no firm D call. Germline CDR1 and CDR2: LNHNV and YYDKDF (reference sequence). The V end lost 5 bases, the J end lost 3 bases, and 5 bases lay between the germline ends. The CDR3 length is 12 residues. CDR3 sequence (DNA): TGTGCCACCAGCCTCCCCAATCAGCCCCAGCATTTT. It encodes CATSLPNQPQHF.

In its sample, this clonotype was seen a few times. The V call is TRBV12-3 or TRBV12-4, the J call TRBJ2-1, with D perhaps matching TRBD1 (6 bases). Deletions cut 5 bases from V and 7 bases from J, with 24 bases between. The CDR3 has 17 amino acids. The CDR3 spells CASSHRRWTAYWNEQFF. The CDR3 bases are TGTGCCAGCAGTCATCGACGGTGGACAGCCTATTGGAATGAGCAGTTCTTC.

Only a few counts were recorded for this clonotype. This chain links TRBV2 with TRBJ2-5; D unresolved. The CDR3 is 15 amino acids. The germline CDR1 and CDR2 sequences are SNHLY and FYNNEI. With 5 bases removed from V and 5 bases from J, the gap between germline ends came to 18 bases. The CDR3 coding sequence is TGTGCCAGCAGTAGCAGGAAGGGCAATTCGGAGACCCAGTACTTC. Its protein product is CASSSRKGNSETQYF.

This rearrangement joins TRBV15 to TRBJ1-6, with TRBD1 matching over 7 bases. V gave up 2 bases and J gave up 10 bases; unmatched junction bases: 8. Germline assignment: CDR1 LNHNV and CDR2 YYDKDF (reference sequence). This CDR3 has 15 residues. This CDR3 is CATSRQVQGRSPLHF. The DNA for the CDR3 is TGTGCCACCAGCAGACAAGTACAGGGGCGGTCACCCCTCCACTTT.

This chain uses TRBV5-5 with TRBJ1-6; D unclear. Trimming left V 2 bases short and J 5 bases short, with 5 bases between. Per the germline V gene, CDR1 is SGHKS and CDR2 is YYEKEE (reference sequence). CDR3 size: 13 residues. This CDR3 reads CASSFRDNSPLHF. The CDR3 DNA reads TGTGCCAGCAGCTTCCGGGATAATTCACCCCTCCACTTT.

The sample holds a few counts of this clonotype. The CDR3 protein is CASKDPNFSEAFF. In DNA form, the CDR3 reads TGTGCCAGCAAGGATCCGAACTTCAGTGAAGCTTTCTTT. The V call is TRBV6-2 or TRBV6-3, the J call TRBJ1-1; D is unclear. Germline assignment: CDR1 MNHEY and CDR2 SVGEGT. V lost 7 bases and J lost 7, with 16 bases in between. The CDR3 totals 13 residues.

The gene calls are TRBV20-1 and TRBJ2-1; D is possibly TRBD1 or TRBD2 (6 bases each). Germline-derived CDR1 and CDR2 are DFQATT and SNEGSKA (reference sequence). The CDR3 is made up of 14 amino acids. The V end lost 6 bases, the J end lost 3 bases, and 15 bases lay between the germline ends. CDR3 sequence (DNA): TGCAGTGCGCTTGGGGGGCCTAGCTACAATGAGCAGTTCTTC. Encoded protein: CSALGGPSYNEQFF.

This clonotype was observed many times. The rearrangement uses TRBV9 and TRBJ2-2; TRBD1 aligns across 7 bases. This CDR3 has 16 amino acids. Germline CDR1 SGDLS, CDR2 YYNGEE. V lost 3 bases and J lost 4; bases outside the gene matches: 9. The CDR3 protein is CASSARQGGGTGELFF. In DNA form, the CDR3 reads TGTGCCAGCAGCGCCCGACAGGGTGGTGGCACCGGGGAGCTGTTTTTT. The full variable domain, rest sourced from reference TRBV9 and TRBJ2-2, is DSGVTQTPKHLITATGQRVTLRCSPRSGDLSVYWYQQSLDQGLQFLIQYYNGEERAKGNILERFSAQQFPDLHSELNLSSLELGDSALYFCASSARQGGGTGELFFGEGSRLTVL.

CDR3 bases: TGTGCCAGCAGTTTATCGCGGTACTCCTACAATGAGCAGTTCTTC. Translating it yields CASSLSRYSYNEQFF. The V gene is TRBV12-3 or TRBV12-4, the J gene TRBJ2-1; D unresolved. V lost 2 bases, J lost 0 bases, and 8 bases lay in between. CDR3 length equals 15 residues.

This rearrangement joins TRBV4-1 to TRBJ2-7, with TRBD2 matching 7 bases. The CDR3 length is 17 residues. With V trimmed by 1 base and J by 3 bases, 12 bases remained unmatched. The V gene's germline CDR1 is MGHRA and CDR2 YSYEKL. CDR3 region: CASSQANTQRGFYEQYF. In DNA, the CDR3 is TGCGCCAGCAGCCAAGCGAACACCCAGCGGGGTTTCTACGAGCAGTACTTC.

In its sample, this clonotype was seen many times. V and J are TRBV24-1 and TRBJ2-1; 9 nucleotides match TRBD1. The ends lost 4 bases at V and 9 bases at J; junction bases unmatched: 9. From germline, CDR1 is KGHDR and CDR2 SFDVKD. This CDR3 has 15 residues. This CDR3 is CATSEPRTGDSEQFF. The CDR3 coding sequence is TGTGCCACCAGTGAACCTAGGACAGGGGACAGTGAGCAGTTCTTC.

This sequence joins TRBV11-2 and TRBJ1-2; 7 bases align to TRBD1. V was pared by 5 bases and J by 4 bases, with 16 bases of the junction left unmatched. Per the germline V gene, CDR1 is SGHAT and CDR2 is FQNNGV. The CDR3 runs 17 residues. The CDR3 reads CASSNPYRGRTRYGYTF. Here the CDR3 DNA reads TGTGCCAGCAGCAATCCCTACAGGGGAAGGACCCGCTATGGCTACACCTTC.

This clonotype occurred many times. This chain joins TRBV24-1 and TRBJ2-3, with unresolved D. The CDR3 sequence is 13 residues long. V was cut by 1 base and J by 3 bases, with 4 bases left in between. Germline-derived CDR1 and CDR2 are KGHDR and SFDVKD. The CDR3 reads CATSDFGTDTQYF. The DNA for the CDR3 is TGTGCCACCAGTGATTTTGGTACAGATACGCAGTATTTT.

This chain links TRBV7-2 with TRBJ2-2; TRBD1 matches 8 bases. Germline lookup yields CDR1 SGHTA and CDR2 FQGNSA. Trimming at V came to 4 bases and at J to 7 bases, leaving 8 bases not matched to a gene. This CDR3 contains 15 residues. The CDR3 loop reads CASSSLGQGGGELFF. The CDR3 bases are TGTGCCAGCAGCTCCCTAGGACAGGGAGGCGGGGAGCTGTTTTTT.

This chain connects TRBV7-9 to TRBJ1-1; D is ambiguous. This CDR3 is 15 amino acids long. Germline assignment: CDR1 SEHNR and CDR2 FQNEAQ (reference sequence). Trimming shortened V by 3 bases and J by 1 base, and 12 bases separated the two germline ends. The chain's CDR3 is CASSLLQVRNTEAFF. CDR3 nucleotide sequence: TGTGCCAGCAGCTTGCTTCAGGTTCGGAACACTGAAGCTTTCTTT.